The 10 T cell receptor beta chains in this list originate from one sample, sequenced in a study of shared clonotypes between healthy human individuals. TCRdb's table, derived via immunoSEQ multiplex PCR, lists solely in-frame clones and lacks some. The sample holds some 1,900,000 clones; less than 95% are singletons and the top ten take approximately 1%. Naive-designated CD8 cells lacked CD45RO, were positively enriched for CCR7, and omitted terminally differentiated effector memory CD45RA+ cells. Sequenced: naive CD8+ T cells sorted from blood. The receptors originated from a man between 18 and 35 years old in good health.

With regard to this clone: This same CDR3 is encoded by further DNA sequences in the sample. The J gene is TRBJ2-7, the V gene TRBV2; no reliable D call. Trimming removed 3 bases from V and 4 bases from J, with 1 base in between. The CDR3 length is 10 residues. The germline V gene encodes CDR1 SNHLY and CDR2 FYNNEI. The DNA of the CDR3 is TGTGCCAGCAGTGAGTACGAGCAGTACTTC. This sequence encodes CASSEYEQYF.

The chain couples TRBV13 to TRBJ2-7; D is uncertain. CDR1 and CDR2 (germline): PRHDT, FYEKMQ (reference sequence). The CDR3 has 13 amino acids. Trimming cost V 5 bases and J 1 base, with 9 bases left between them. The CDR3 region is CASSLPESYEQYF. The CDR3 DNA is TGTGCCAGCAGCCTACCCGAGTCCTACGAGCAGTACTTC.

The chain carries TRBV6-5 and TRBJ2-7, with 8 bases fitting TRBD2. Per germline, CDR1 MNHEY and CDR2 SVGAGI. This CDR3 spans 14 amino acids. V dropped 5 bases and J dropped 1; count of bases not matched to a gene: 4. The CDR3 nucleotides are TGTGCCAGCAGTATACTAGCGGATTCCTACGAGCAGTACTTC. Residues: CASSILADSYEQYF.

The chain recombines TRBV6-5 with TRBJ2-3, with a possible D match to TRBD2 (5 bases). Deletions cut 6 bases from V and 0 bases from J, with 10 bases between. The CDR3 is 14 amino acids. The germline gives CDR1 MNHEY, CDR2 SVGAGI. DNA of the CDR3: TGTGCCAGCAGCGACCGGGGTAGCACAGATACGCAGTATTTT. This translates into CASSDRGSTDTQYF.

This clone was recorded a few times. V and J are TRBV6-6 and TRBJ2-7, with D perhaps TRBD2 (5 bases). The germline CDR1 and CDR2 sequences are MNHNY and SVGAGI (reference sequence). V was trimmed by 11 bases and J by 0 bases, leaving 14 bases between them. The CDR3 has 13 amino acids. The CDR3 here is CAGRTGSSYEQYF. The CDR3 DNA follows: TGTGCCGGCCGGACTGGGAGCTCCTACGAGCAGTACTTC.

CDR3 sequence reads: CASSPPRWAGGTGELFF. CDR3 DNA: TGTGCCAGCAGTCCCCCTCGTTGGGCAGGGGGGACCGGGGAGCTGTTTTTT. The J gene is TRBJ2-2, the V gene TRBV27; maybe TRBD1 (7 bases). CDR1 is MNHEY and CDR2 is SMNVEV in the germline V gene (reference sequence). There are 17 residues in the CDR3. V lost 5 bases and J 5 bases, leaving 21 bases between the germline ends.

This rearrangement joins TRBV6-6 to TRBJ1-5; no reliable D call. The CDR3 is made up of 14 amino acids. V gave up 2 bases and J gave up 11 bases, with 16 bases separating them. Germline V gene sequence: CDR1 MNHNY, CDR2 SVGAGI (reference sequence). CDR3 protein: CASSYGDFLGTQHF. Here the CDR3 DNA reads TGTGCCAGCAGTTACGGAGACTTCCTCGGGACCCAGCATTTT.

V and J are TRBV29-1 and TRBJ2-1; TRBD2 aligns across 15 bases. The length of the CDR3 is 15 residues. The V segment lost 3 bases and the J segment 7 bases; nucleotides outside the gene matches: 4. Germline V gene data show CDR1 as SQVTM and CDR2 as ANQGSEA. CDR3 coding DNA: TGCAGCGTTGAGGGGACTAGCGGGGGGTTGAATGAGCAGTTCTTC. It codes for CSVEGTSGGLNEQFF.

The gene calls are TRBV4-2 and TRBJ2-1; 11 bases are a match to TRBD2. The V and J ends lost 3 bases and 1 base, in that order; junction bases with no gene match: 5. The CDR3 is 17 residues long. The germline V gene has CDR1 LGHNA and CDR2 YNFKEQ. CDR3 residues: CASSHPLAGGSYNEQFF. CDR3 bases: TGTGCCAGCAGCCACCCCTTAGCGGGAGGGTCCTACAATGAGCAGTTCTTC.

The chain has TRBV11-3 and TRBJ2-1; perhaps D is TRBD1 or TRBD2 (5 bases each). Germline V gives CDR1 SGHNT, CDR2 YENEEA. The CDR3 consists of 15 residues. V dropped 1 base and J dropped 8 bases, with 15 bases sitting between them. The CDR3 DNA reads as TGTGCCAGCAGCTTAGCACCGGGGCGTTTTGATGAGCAGTTCTTC. It is translated as CASSLAPGRFDEQFF.